One sample yielded the 9 T cell receptor beta chains listed below, sequenced in a study of control samples from healthy donors and cancer patients. Produced via immunoSEQ multiplex PCR; TCRdb's table is partial and in-frame only. The profile covers about 120,000 clones, with more than 70% appearing a single time and 40% taken by the ten largest. The sequenced sample consisted of blood. The source of these receptors is a man between 50 and 59 years old in good health.

This clone was seen a few times. The V call is TRBV23-1, the J call TRBJ1-3; 10 nucleotides agree with TRBD1. TRBV23-1 is sorted into the ORF group, with uncertain function. V lost 3 bases and J lost 0; bases outside the gene matches: 8. The CDR3 extends over 18 amino acids. This CDR3 is CASSHRGTGAPSGNTIYF. The CDR3 nucleotides read TGCGCCAGCAGTCATCGCGGGACAGGGGCTCCCTCTGGAAACACCATATATTTT.

The chain links TRBV9 to TRBJ1-1, with D tentatively TRBD1 (5 bases). CDR3 length equals 13 residues. From germline, CDR1 is SGDLS and CDR2 YYNGEE. V was trimmed by 3 bases and J by 2 bases, leaving 8 bases between them. The CDR3 loop reads CASSARANTEAFF. As DNA, the CDR3 is TGTGCCAGCAGCGCCAGGGCAAACACTGAAGCTTTCTTT.

The chain is built from TRBV11-1 and TRBJ1-2; perhaps TRBD1 as D (6 bases). The germline V and J ends were trimmed by 5 bases and 1 base, with 14 bases remaining between them. The germline V gene encodes CDR1 SGHAT and CDR2 FQDESV (reference sequence). This CDR3 spans 15 amino acids. In DNA form, the CDR3 reads TGTGCCAGCAGCCCTTTGGACAGTTTTAACTATGGCTACACCTTC. Its protein product is CASSPLDSFNYGYTF.

V usage is TRBV28 and J usage is TRBJ1-6, with a possible D match to TRBD1 (5 bases). The CDR3 runs 18 residues. Trimming took off 5 bases at V and 0 bases at J, with 17 bases between the two ends. Germline loops: CDR1 MDHEN, CDR2 SYDVKM. CDR3 sequence (DNA): TGTGCCAGCAGTCCCGGGACTTTTAAGAGCTCCTATAATTCACCCCTCCACTTT. It encodes CASSPGTFKSSYNSPLHF.

The chain has TRBV16 and TRBJ1-2, with D possibly TRBD1 on 5 matching bases. The CDR3 length is 15 residues. Per germline, CDR1 KGHSY and CDR2 FQNENV. Trimming took 3 bases from V and 0 from J, leaving 11 bases between them. For the CDR3, the DNA is TGTGCCAGCAGCCAGAGAGGGGAAGCTAACTATGGCTACACCTTC. Translated, it gives CASSQRGEANYGYTF.

CDR3 amino acids: CASSEGLTEAFF. The CDR3 bases are TGTGCCAGCAGTGAGGGGTTGACTGAAGCTTTCTTT. The J gene is TRBJ1-1, the V gene TRBV25-1; no firm D call. The V gene's germline CDR1 is MGHDK and CDR2 SYGVNS. This CDR3 comprises 12 residues. Trimming took off 3 bases at V and 5 bases at J, with 7 bases between the two ends.

The chain couples TRBV6-6 to TRBJ2-4; either TRBD1 or TRBD2 may supply D (5 bases each). CDR1 is MNHNY and CDR2 is SVGAGI in the germline V gene (reference sequence). The V gene lost 7 bases and the J gene lost 5 bases, with 9 bases spanning the gap. This CDR3 has 12 residues. CDR3 bases: TGTGCCAGCAAGTCGGGGCAAAACATTCAGTACTTC. This gives the protein CASKSGQNIQYF.

The rearrangement uses TRBV3-1 (or the pseudogene TRBV3-2) and TRBJ2-1; D possibly corresponds to TRBD1 (6 bases). CDR1 is LGHDT and CDR2 is YNNKEL in the germline V gene (reference sequence). Trimming took off 0 bases at V and 9 bases at J, with 15 bases between the two ends. The CDR3 loop spans 15 amino acids. The CDR3 DNA sequence: TGTGCCAGCAGCCAAGATAAATCCAGGGGTGCTGAGCAGTTCTTC. Translated, it gives CASSQDKSRGAEQFF.

CDR3 coding DNA: TGTGCCAGCAGTGAAAAGACAGGCGCGCTGTACGAGCAGTACTTC. Residues: CASSEKTGALYEQYF. The chain combines TRBV6-1 with TRBJ2-7; the D gene is possibly TRBD1 (6 bases). V lost 2 bases and J lost 4, with 15 bases in between. The CDR3 has 15 residues. CDR1 and CDR2 from the germline V gene are MNHNS and SASEGT.